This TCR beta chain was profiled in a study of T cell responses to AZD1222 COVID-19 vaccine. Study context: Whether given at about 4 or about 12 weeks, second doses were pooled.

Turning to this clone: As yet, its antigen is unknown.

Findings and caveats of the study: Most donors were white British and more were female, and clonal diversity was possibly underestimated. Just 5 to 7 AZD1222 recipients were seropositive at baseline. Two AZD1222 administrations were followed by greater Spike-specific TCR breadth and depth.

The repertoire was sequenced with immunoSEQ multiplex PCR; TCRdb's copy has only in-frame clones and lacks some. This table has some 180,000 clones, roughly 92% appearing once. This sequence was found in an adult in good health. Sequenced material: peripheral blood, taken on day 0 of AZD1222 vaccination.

The chain's CDR3 is CASSPAARPNEQFF. As DNA, the CDR3 is TGTGCCAGCAGCCCAGCCGCCAGGCCTAATGAGCAGTTCTTC. The V gene is TRBV2, the J gene TRBJ2-1; no definite D call. The germline V gene encodes CDR1 SNHLY and CDR2 FYNNEI. With 6 bases removed from V and 7 bases from J, the gap between germline ends came to 16 bases. CDR3 length: 14 amino acids.